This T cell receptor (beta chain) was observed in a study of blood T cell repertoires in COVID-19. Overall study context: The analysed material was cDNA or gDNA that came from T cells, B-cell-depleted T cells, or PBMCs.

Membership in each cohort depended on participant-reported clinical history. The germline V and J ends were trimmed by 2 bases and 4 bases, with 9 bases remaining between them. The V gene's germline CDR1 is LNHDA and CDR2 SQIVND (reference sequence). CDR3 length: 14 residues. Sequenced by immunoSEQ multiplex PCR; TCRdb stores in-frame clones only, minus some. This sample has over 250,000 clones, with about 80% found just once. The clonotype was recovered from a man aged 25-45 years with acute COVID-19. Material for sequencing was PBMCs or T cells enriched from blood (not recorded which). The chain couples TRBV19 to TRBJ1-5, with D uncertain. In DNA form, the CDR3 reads TGTGCCAGTAGTATACACAGTGATAATCAGCCCCAGCATTTT. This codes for CASSIHSDNQPQHF.